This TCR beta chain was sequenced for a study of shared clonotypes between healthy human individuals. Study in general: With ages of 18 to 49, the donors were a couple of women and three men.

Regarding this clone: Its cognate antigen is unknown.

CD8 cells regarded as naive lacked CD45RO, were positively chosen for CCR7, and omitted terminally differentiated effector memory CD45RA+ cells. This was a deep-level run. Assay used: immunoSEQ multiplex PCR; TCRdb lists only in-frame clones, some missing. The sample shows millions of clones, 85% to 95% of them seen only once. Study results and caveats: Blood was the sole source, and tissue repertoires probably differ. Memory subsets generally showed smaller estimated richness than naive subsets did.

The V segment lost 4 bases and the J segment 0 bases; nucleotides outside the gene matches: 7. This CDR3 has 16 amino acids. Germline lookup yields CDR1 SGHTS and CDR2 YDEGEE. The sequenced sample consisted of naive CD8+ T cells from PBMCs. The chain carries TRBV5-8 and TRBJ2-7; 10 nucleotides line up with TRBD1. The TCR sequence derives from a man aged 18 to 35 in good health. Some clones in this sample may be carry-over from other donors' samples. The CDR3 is CASSGPGQGSSYEQYF. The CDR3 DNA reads TGTGCCAGCAGCGGCCCGGGACAGGGGAGCTCCTACGAGCAGTACTTC.